These 15 T cell receptor beta chains originate from one sample sequenced in a study of blood T cell repertoires in COVID-19. TCRdb's table, derived via immunoSEQ multiplex PCR, lists solely in-frame clones and lacks some. This sample carries about 200,000 clones, approximately 83% of them seen once, and the ten largest clones take approximately 7.6%. The sample taken for sequencing was PBMCs or T cells enriched from blood (not recorded which). Receptors were obtained from a middle-aged man who had recovered from COVID-19.

This clone was counted a single time. The chain couples TRBV2 to TRBJ2-3, with D uncertain. CDR3 length: 11 residues. Germline V CDR1 and CDR2: SNHLY, FYNNEI. V lost 5 bases and J 6 bases, leaving 6 bases between the germline ends. CDR3 residues: CASSPEDTQYF. CDR3 bases: TGTGCCAGCAGTCCCGAGGATACGCAGTATTTT.

The chain joins TRBV9 to TRBJ2-5; a weak D match, TRBD1 (5 bases). Trimming left V 3 bases short and J 5 bases short, with 11 bases between. CDR1 and CDR2 from the germline V gene are SGDLS and YYNGEE. The CDR3 has 13 residues. CDR3: CASSAQGWETQYF. CDR3 nucleotides: TGTGCCAGCAGCGCTCAGGGTTGGGAGACCCAGTACTTC.

V gene TRBV7-8 combines with J gene TRBJ1-1, with D perhaps matching TRBD1 (6 bases). V was shortened by 1 base and J by 1 base, with 13 bases between the two germline ends. The length of the CDR3 is 16 residues. CDR1 is SGHVS, CDR2 FQNEAQ, per germline. CDR3 sequence: CASSLEGGRRNTEAFF. CDR3 DNA sequence: TGTGCCAGCAGCTTAGAGGGGGGGCGTAGGAACACTGAAGCTTTCTTT.

The CDR3 here is CASSQETGNRYGYTF. The CDR3, as DNA: TGTGCCAGCAGCCAAGAAACAGGGAACAGGTATGGCTACACCTTC. The chain has TRBV3-1 (or the pseudogene TRBV3-2) and TRBJ1-2; the D gene is possibly TRBD1 (6 bases). Between the trimmed V and J ends, which lost 0 bases and 5 bases, there was a span of 13 bases. This CDR3 has 15 residues. CDR1 and CDR2 (germline): LGHDT, YNNKEL (reference sequence).

This clone was counted a single time. The V and J genes are TRBV4-2 and TRBJ2-5; 7 nucleotides align to TRBD1. The CDR3 contains 14 residues. Germline assignment: CDR1 LGHNA and CDR2 YNFKEQ. After removal of 2 bases from V and 3 bases from J, the junction contained 3 bases not matched to a gene. The CDR3 here is CASSQTGQEETQYF. In DNA form, the CDR3 reads TGTGCCAGCAGCCAAACAGGACAGGAAGAGACCCAGTACTTC.

Only a few counts were recorded for this clone. The chain couples TRBV5-1 to TRBJ2-6, with D possibly being TRBD2 (5 bases). Germline V CDR1 and CDR2: SGHRS, YFSETQ. Trimming stripped 4 bases from V and 4 bases from J, with 15 bases between. The CDR3 covers 16 residues. CDR3 in DNA: TGCGCCAGCAGCGAACGGCCCGGGGTCGGGGCCAACGTCCTGACTTTC. It codes for CASSERPGVGANVLTF.

V gene TRBV6-5 combines with J gene TRBJ1-1; TRBD1 agrees at 8 bases. V shed 4 bases, J shed 5 bases, and the junction held 3 bases outside the gene matches. Germline CDR1 MNHEY, CDR2 SVGAGI. This CDR3 comprises 13 residues. CDR3 nucleotide sequence: TGTGCCAGCAGTTTCACAGGGGGTACTGAAGCTTTCTTT. It yields the protein CASSFTGGTEAFF.

The chain couples TRBV19 to TRBJ1-2, with 7 bases identical to TRBD1. The CDR3 has 17 residues. V was pared by 5 bases and J by 4 bases, with 16 bases of the junction left unmatched. The germline V gene encodes CDR1 LNHDA and CDR2 SQIVND (reference sequence). This CDR3 reads CASSRRTDRFDFYGYTF. The CDR3 region has the DNA TGTGCCAGTAGTCGTCGAACGGACAGGTTTGACTTCTATGGCTACACCTTC.

This clone has just a few counts. J is TRBJ1-1 and V is TRBV10-2; D is perhaps TRBD1 (6 bases). Deletions cut 6 bases from V and 9 bases from J, with 20 bases between. The length of the CDR3 is 14 residues. The germline V gene encodes CDR1 WSHSY and CDR2 SAAADI. This CDR3 is CASSDPGTLVKAFF. In DNA form, the CDR3 reads TGCGCCAGCAGCGACCCCGGGACACTGGTAAAAGCTTTCTTT.

The chain has TRBV5-1 and TRBJ2-1; 8 bases are shared with TRBD2. CDR3 length equals 14 residues. Germline CDR1 reads SGHRS; CDR2 reads YFSETQ. V shed 5 bases, J shed 5 bases, and the junction held 6 bases outside the gene matches. The CDR3 DNA sequence: TGCGCCAGCAGACCGGGGGGGCCAGACAATGAGCAGTTCTTC. It yields the protein CASRPGGPDNEQFF.

This clone was detected once. V and J are TRBV28 and TRBJ2-7; 8 positions agree with TRBD1. Germline loops: CDR1 MDHEN, CDR2 SYDVKM. J gave up 7 bases and V 4 bases, and 3 bases lay outside the gene matches. There are 12 residues in the CDR3. The CDR3, as DNA: TGTGCCAGCAGTTGGACAGGGTGGGAGCAGTACTTC. Encoded protein: CASSWTGWEQYF.

The chain is built from TRBV4-1 and TRBJ2-5; TRBD2 is a possible D gene (5 bases). V was shortened by 4 bases and J by 1 base, with 13 bases between the two germline ends. Germline values: CDR1 MGHRA, CDR2 YSYEKL. This CDR3 is 15 amino acids long. In DNA form, the CDR3 reads TGCGCCAGCAGCCCAGTCGGGGTGGGCCAAGAGACCCAGTACTTC. Its translation is CASSPVGVGQETQYF.

The CDR3 DNA sequence: TGCGCCAGCAGCCAAGATCAGATCGTAGGGGTAATAGACAATGAGCAGTTCTTC. Its translation is CASSQDQIVGVIDNEQFF. The chain employs TRBV4-1 and TRBJ2-1, with D maybe TRBD1 (5 bases). The CDR3 loop spans 18 amino acids. Deletions cut 0 bases from V and 5 bases from J, with 20 bases between. CDR1 is MGHRA, CDR2 YSYEKL, per germline.

This chain's CDR3 is CASGLEGGAFKAFF. In DNA, the CDR3 is TGTGCTAGTGGTTTGGAAGGGGGCGCATTCAAAGCTTTCTTT. The chain employs TRBV12-5 and TRBJ1-1; 7 nucleotides agree with TRBD1. V lost 1 base to trimming and J lost 9 bases; unmatched junction nucleotides: 8. The germline CDR1 and CDR2 sequences are LGHNT and FRNRAP. This CDR3 comprises 14 residues.

The rearrangement links TRBV24-1 to TRBJ1-1; 7 bases are shared with TRBD1. V lost 7 bases, J lost 2 bases, and 9 bases stayed unmatched. There are 15 residues in the CDR3. From germline, CDR1 is KGHDR and CDR2 SFDVKD. CDR3 amino acids: CATRSRQGSNTEAFF. CDR3 nucleotides: TGTGCCACCAGATCTCGACAGGGCTCAAACACTGAAGCTTTCTTT.